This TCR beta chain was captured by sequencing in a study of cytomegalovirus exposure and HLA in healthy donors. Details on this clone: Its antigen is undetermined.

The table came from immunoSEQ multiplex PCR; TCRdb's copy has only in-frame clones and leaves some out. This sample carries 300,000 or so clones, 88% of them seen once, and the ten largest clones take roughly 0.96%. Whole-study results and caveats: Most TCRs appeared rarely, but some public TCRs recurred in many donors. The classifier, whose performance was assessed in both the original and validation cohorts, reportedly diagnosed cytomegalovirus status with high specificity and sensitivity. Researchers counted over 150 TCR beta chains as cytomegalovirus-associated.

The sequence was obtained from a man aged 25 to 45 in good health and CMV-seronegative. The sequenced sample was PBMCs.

CDR3 coding DNA: TGTGCCAGCAGTGAAATAGGGGACAGTCACTACGAGCAGTACTTC. Protein: CASSEIGDSHYEQYF. The chain uses TRBV6-1 and TRBJ2-7, with 7 bases matching TRBD1. CDR1 and CDR2 (germline): MNHNS, SASEGT. The CDR3 is 15 amino acids. V lost 2 bases to trimming and J lost 3 bases; unmatched junction nucleotides: 7.